These 32 T cell receptor beta chains came from one sample sequenced in a study of shared clonotypes between healthy human individuals. Naive CD8 cells lacked CD45RO and underwent positive selection for CCR7, leaving out terminally differentiated effector memory CD45RA+ cells. This table comes from immunoSEQ multiplex PCR, and its TCRdb copy is limited to in-frame clones, with some not included. The table shows 2 million or so clones, with just under 95% occurring only once. Material: naive CD8+ T cells sorted from blood. These TCRs come from a man between 18 and 29 years old in good health.

The CDR3 protein is CAARGTGPAGDYGYTF. The CDR3, as DNA: TGTGCCGCTAGGGGGACAGGACCCGCCGGAGACTATGGCTACACCTTC. The V gene is TRBV19, the J gene TRBJ1-2; TRBD1 matches at 8 bases. Germline assignment: CDR1 LNHDA and CDR2 SQIVND (reference sequence). Losses at the gene ends were 11 bases for V and 3 bases for J; bases not matched to a gene: 17. The CDR3 contains 16 residues.

The V call is TRBV28, the J call TRBJ1-3, with a possible D match to TRBD1 (6 bases). Germline V gene lookup returns CDR1 MDHEN and CDR2 SYDVKM. V was cut by 9 bases and J by 8 bases, with 20 bases left in between. The CDR3 sequence is 14 residues long. The CDR3 coding sequence is TGTGCCAGTTCACAGGGTGATCATCTAGACACCATATATTTT. Translated: CASSQGDHLDTIYF.

The rearrangement links TRBV5-1 to TRBJ1-2, with 9 positions matching TRBD1. The CDR3 spans 13 residues. The V gene's germline CDR1 is SGHRS and CDR2 YFSETQ. The V segment lost 1 base and the J segment 7 bases; nucleotides outside the gene matches: 2. This CDR3 is CASSLTGGSGYTF. The CDR3 DNA follows: TGCGCCAGCAGCTTGACAGGGGGCAGTGGCTACACCTTC.

The rearrangement joins TRBV5-6 to TRBJ2-1; a possible D gene is TRBD1 (5 bases). Trimming shortened V by 5 bases and J by 0 bases, and 6 bases separated the two germline ends. CDR1 SGHDT and CDR2 YYEEEE come from the germline V gene. There are 13 residues in the CDR3. CDR3 loop: CASSDSSYNEQFF. The CDR3 DNA follows: TGTGCCAGCAGTGACAGCTCCTACAATGAGCAGTTCTTC.

The genes are TRBV19 and TRBJ2-2, with a tentative D call TRBD1 (6 bases). Trimming took 3 bases from V and 4 from J, leaving 9 bases between them. In germline, CDR1 is LNHDA, CDR2 SQIVND (reference sequence). This CDR3 has 14 amino acids. CDR3: CASSITRGTGELFF. CDR3 coding DNA: TGTGCCAGTAGTATCACCAGGGGCACCGGGGAGCTGTTTTTT.

The rearrangement uses TRBV7-9 and TRBJ2-5; D may correspond to TRBD1 or TRBD2 (5 bases each). Germline V CDR1 and CDR2: SEHNR, FQNEAQ (reference sequence). V was trimmed by 6 bases and J by 4 bases, leaving 21 bases between them. This CDR3 is built from 16 residues. The CDR3 protein is CASSSGTEKGGETQYF. CDR3 in DNA: TGTGCCAGCAGTTCCGGGACGGAAAAAGGCGGAGAGACCCAGTACTTC.

The rearrangement links TRBV5-1 to TRBJ2-1; D unresolved. The V gene lost 4 bases and the J gene lost 6 bases, with 14 bases spanning the gap. Germline V gene lookup returns CDR1 SGHRS and CDR2 YFSETQ. The CDR3 is made up of 14 amino acids. CDR3 DNA sequence: TGCGCCAGCAGCACATACAAGGACCTCAATGAGCAGTTCTTC. It specifies CASSTYKDLNEQFF.

The chain carries TRBV29-1 and TRBJ1-3; D gene uncertain. The V gene's germline CDR1 is SQVTM and CDR2 ANQGSEA. This CDR3 region has 11 residues. With 7 bases removed from V and 4 bases from J, the gap between germline ends came to 8 bases. The CDR3 here is CSAGQGNTIYF. Here the CDR3 DNA reads TGCAGCGCTGGGCAGGGAAACACCATATATTTT.

This rearrangement joins TRBV7-8 to TRBJ2-7; TRBD2 agrees at 9 bases. The CDR3 sequence is 15 residues long. Germline CDR1 reads SGHVS; CDR2 reads FQNEAQ. Trimming removed 5 bases from V and 0 bases from J; junction bases left unmatched: 5. The CDR3 nucleotides are TGTGCCAGCAGCGTCAGCGGGGGGAGCTCCTACGAGCAGTACTTC. Its translation is CASSVSGGSSYEQYF.

The chain joins TRBV5-6 to TRBJ1-4; no clear D gene. The CDR3 runs 13 residues. The V gene lost 2 bases and the J gene lost 0 bases, with 2 bases spanning the gap. CDR1 is SGHDT and CDR2 is YYEEEE in the germline V gene. The CDR3 sequence is CASSFSTNEKLFF. CDR3 in DNA: TGTGCCAGCAGCTTTTCAACTAATGAAAAACTGTTTTTT.

V and J are TRBV11-2 and TRBJ2-3; a possible D gene is TRBD2 (5 bases). Germline CDR1 is SGHAT and CDR2 is FQNNGV. Trimming shortened V by 3 bases and J by 5 bases, and 9 bases separated the two germline ends. The CDR3 totals 13 residues. The CDR3, as DNA: TGTGCCAGCAGCTTTCTCGGGGAAGATACGCAGTATTTT. It is translated as CASSFLGEDTQYF.

This clone was seen only once. This chain connects TRBV6-1 to TRBJ1-1, with TRBD1 matching 9 bases. This CDR3 is built from 14 residues. The trim removed 7 bases at V and 5 bases at J, leaving 8 bases unmatched. Per germline, CDR1 MNHNS and CDR2 SASEGT. The CDR3 coding sequence is TGTGCCAGCAAACCGGGACAGGGAGGGACTGAAGCTTTCTTT. It is translated as CASKPGQGGTEAFF.

This clone was seen once. The V gene is TRBV9, the J gene TRBJ2-7, with a possible D match to TRBD2 (5 bases). Germline V gene sequence: CDR1 SGDLS, CDR2 YYNGEE. The V and J ends lost 3 bases and 2 bases respectively, with 12 bases between them. The CDR3 spans 14 residues. Written as DNA, the CDR3 is TGTGCCAGCAGCGAAGGAGGCGAAACCTACGAGCAGTACTTC. This codes for CASSEGGETYEQYF.

The V call is TRBV7-8, the J call TRBJ2-2, with 13 bases lining up with TRBD2. In germline, CDR1 is SGHVS, CDR2 FQNEAQ. The CDR3 loop spans 17 amino acids. Germline trimming cut 5 bases from V and 3 bases from J; bases unmatched to any gene: 6. CDR3 coding DNA: TGTGCCAGCAGCCTTCGACTAGCGGGGGGCTACACCGGGGAGCTGTTTTTT. This gives the protein CASSLRLAGGYTGELFF.

V and J are TRBV7-9 and TRBJ1-1; D unclear. This CDR3 spans 14 amino acids. The germline gives CDR1 SEHNR, CDR2 FQNEAQ (reference sequence). V lost 3 bases, J lost 0 bases, and 8 bases lay in between. The CDR3: CASSFPSLNTEAFF. In nucleotides, the CDR3 is TGTGCCAGCAGCTTCCCATCTCTGAACACTGAAGCTTTCTTT.

The J gene is TRBJ2-1, the V gene TRBV29-1, with 7 bases lining up with TRBD1. With 2 bases clipped from V and 4 bases from J, the junction kept 11 bases outside the gene matches. The germline V gene encodes CDR1 SQVTM and CDR2 ANQGSEA. CDR3 size: 16 residues. CDR3 residues: CSVESSRDSVYNEQFF. The CDR3 DNA follows: TGCAGCGTTGAAAGTAGTCGGGACAGCGTTTACAATGAGCAGTTCTTC.

The CDR3, as DNA: TGCGCCAGCAACGCAGCCGTGGGGGCCGAGACCCAGTACTTC. Translating gives CASNAAVGAETQYF. The genes are TRBV10-2 and TRBJ2-5, with a possible D match to TRBD1 (6 bases). V was clipped by 7 bases and J by 5 bases, with 17 bases between them. The CDR3 length is 14 residues. The V gene's germline CDR1 is WSHSY and CDR2 SAAADI.

The chain recombines TRBV19 with TRBJ2-1; D is unclear. The germline V gene has CDR1 LNHDA and CDR2 SQIVND (reference sequence). CDR3 size: 9 residues. CDR3 amino acids: CAAHDEQFF. CDR3 coding DNA: TGTGCGGCGCACGATGAGCAGTTCTTC.

The CDR3, as DNA: TGTGCCAGTAGTCCACTAGCGGGAATGGGTGAGCAGTTCTTC. Protein: CASSPLAGMGEQFF. This chain uses TRBV19 with TRBJ2-1; 10 bases line up with TRBD2. The CDR3 spans 14 residues. V shed 5 bases and J 9 bases; nucleotides not matched to a gene: 7. From germline, CDR1 is LNHDA and CDR2 SQIVND (reference sequence). Filled out from reference TRBV19 and TRBJ2-1, the complete variable domain reads DGGITQSPKYLFRKEGQNVTLSCEQNLNHDAMYWYRQDPGQGLRLIYYSQIVNDFQKGDIAEGYSVSREKKESFPLTVTSAQKNPTAFYLCASSPLAGMGEQFFGPGTRLTVL.

The chain carries TRBV27 and TRBJ2-3; D not resolved. This CDR3 is built from 12 residues. Germline V CDR1 and CDR2: MNHEY, SMNVEV (reference sequence). V lost 5 bases to trimming and J lost 5 bases, with 8 bases between them. The DNA of the CDR3 is TGTGCCAGCAGTAAGTTAGGAGATACGCAGTATTTT. This gives the protein CASSKLGDTQYF.

The J gene is TRBJ2-7, the V gene TRBV6-1; weak D call: TRBD1 (6 bases). This CDR3 region has 11 residues. CDR1 is MNHNS, CDR2 SASEGT, per germline. The V gene lost 3 bases and the J gene lost 7 bases, with 7 bases spanning the gap. CDR3 DNA sequence: TGTGCCAGCAGTGATACAGGGGAGCAGTACTTC. The encoded protein is CASSDTGEQYF.

The V call is TRBV4-1, the J call TRBJ2-7, with a possible D match to TRBD1 (5 bases). In germline, CDR1 is MGHRA, CDR2 YSYEKL. The CDR3 is 16 amino acids. V lost 0 bases, J lost 0 bases, and 12 bases lay in between. The CDR3 loop reads CASSQDLDSSSYEQYF. DNA of the CDR3: TGCGCCAGCAGCCAAGATTTAGACAGTAGCTCCTACGAGCAGTACTTC.

This clone has only a few counts. This sample includes further DNA sequences coding for the same CDR3. V and J are TRBV5-4 and TRBJ2-3; TRBD1 might be the D (5 bases). This CDR3 is built from 13 residues. Trimming cost V 2 bases and J 1 base, with 5 bases left between them. Germline CDR1 is SGHNT and CDR2 is YYREEE (reference sequence). DNA for the CDR3: TGTGCCAGCAGCTTCAGGGGCACAGATACGCAGTATTTT. Its translation is CASSFRGTDTQYF. The whole variable domain, remainder taken from reference TRBV5-4 and TRBJ2-3, is ETGVTQSPTHLIKTRGQQVTLRCSSQSGHNTVSWYQQALGQGPQFIFQYYREEENGRGNFPPRFSGLQFPNYSSELNVNALELDDSALYLCASSFRGTDTQYFGPGTRLTVL.

The chain uses TRBV27 and TRBJ2-7; D remains unclear. Germline V lookup: CDR1 MNHEY, CDR2 SMNVEV (reference sequence). Trimming shortened V by 5 bases and J by 3 bases, and 14 bases separated the two germline ends. The CDR3 covers 14 residues. The CDR3 nucleotides read TGTGCCAGCAGTCCTAAGGTGGCAGGCTACGAGCAGTACTTC. Its protein is CASSPKVAGYEQYF.

The V and J genes are TRBV13 and TRBJ2-7, with D perhaps TRBD1 (5 bases). V was cut by 2 bases and J by 3 bases, with 8 bases left in between. Germline CDR1 and CDR2: PRHDT and FYEKMQ (reference sequence). There are 13 residues in the CDR3. The chain's CDR3 is CASSLRQFYEQYF. Here the CDR3 DNA reads TGTGCCAGCAGCTTACGACAGTTCTACGAGCAGTACTTC.

The chain uses TRBV2 and TRBJ2-7; 10 positions agree with TRBD1. Germline V gene lookup returns CDR1 SNHLY and CDR2 FYNNEI. The CDR3 has 11 residues. V lost 3 bases, J lost 11 bases, and 1 base stayed unmatched. CDR3 sequence: CASSDGTGEYF. The CDR3 DNA reads as TGTGCCAGCAGTGACGGGACAGGGGAGTACTTC.

CDR3 DNA: TGTGCCAGTACCACAACCGGGACAGGGGTATCCAATCAGCCCCAGCATTTT. The encoded protein is CASTTTGTGVSNQPQHF. The V gene is TRBV19, the J gene TRBJ1-5; 10 positions agree with TRBD1. The CDR3 loop spans 17 amino acids. The V segment lost 7 bases and the J segment 3 bases; nucleotides outside the gene matches: 12. Germline CDR1 LNHDA, CDR2 SQIVND (reference sequence).

This clone showed up just once. A much bigger clone sits one base away, suggesting this may be a read error. The chain joins TRBV28 to TRBJ2-7; 11 nucleotides agree with TRBD1. CDR1 is MDHEN, CDR2 SYDVKM, per germline. V lost 5 bases and J lost 3; bases outside the gene matches: 3. CDR3 length: 14 residues. Here the CDR3 reads CASSTGTGGYEQYF. In nucleotides, the CDR3 is TGTGCCAGCAGTACCGGGACAGGGGGCTACGAGCAGTACTTC.

The chain links TRBV30 to TRBJ2-5; no clear D gene. V dropped 2 bases and J dropped 1 base, with 23 bases sitting between them. Germline lookup yields CDR1 GTSNPN and CDR2 SVGIG (reference sequence). The CDR3 has 18 amino acids. CDR3 bases: TGTGCCTGGAGTCCATCTCTCGCGGTCCCCCTCGTCCAAGAGACCCAGTACTTC. Translated, it gives CAWSPSLAVPLVQETQYF.

This clone appeared a single time. The chain combines TRBV6-5 with TRBJ2-7; D perhaps matches TRBD1 (6 bases). The length of the CDR3 is 14 residues. V lost 1 base, J lost 1 base, and 8 bases lay in between. Germline lookup yields CDR1 MNHEY and CDR2 SVGAGI. CDR3 sequence: CASSYYTGSYEQYF. The DNA for the CDR3 is TGTGCCAGCAGTTACTACACAGGGTCCTACGAGCAGTACTTC.

The rearrangement uses TRBV7-9 and TRBJ1-2; D is perhaps TRBD1 (5 bases). V was pared by 5 bases and J by 1 base, with 11 bases between. Per the germline V gene, CDR1 is SEHNR and CDR2 is FQNEAQ (reference sequence). The CDR3 extends over 14 amino acids. The CDR3 loop reads CASSPTGGNYGYTF. Written as DNA, the CDR3 is TGTGCCAGCAGCCCTACTGGGGGTAACTATGGCTACACCTTC.

The gene calls are TRBV4-3 and TRBJ2-1, with 7 bases aligning to TRBD1. Germline CDR1 and CDR2: LGHNA and YSLEER. The CDR3 loop spans 16 amino acids. The V segment lost 1 base and the J segment 7 bases; nucleotides outside the gene matches: 10. DNA of the CDR3: TGCGCCAGCAGCCAAGTTCGCATCCGACAGGGTAATGAGCAGTTCTTC. Protein product: CASSQVRIRQGNEQFF.